The next 30 T cell receptor beta chains were all read from a single sample in a study of cytomegalovirus exposure and HLA in healthy donors. Primers included in the PCR were 60 Vbeta and 13 Jbeta primers. The repertoire was sequenced with immunoSEQ multiplex PCR; TCRdb's copy has only in-frame clones and lacks some. Of 180,000 or so clones detected, over 80% appear once; the ten largest clones hold around 1.4%. The sequenced material came from PBMCs. Receptors were obtained from a girl under 18 in good health and CMV-seropositive.

This clone was observed a handful of times. The genes are TRBV5-4 and TRBJ2-5; TRBD1 is a possible D gene (6 bases). The CDR3 totals 13 residues. The ends were cut back, 1 base at V and 5 bases at J, with 9 bases in the middle. Germline assignment: CDR1 SGHNT and CDR2 YYREEE (reference sequence). The DNA for the CDR3 is TGTGCCAGCAGCTTGTTTCAGGGGGAGACCCAGTACTTC. Protein product: CASSLFQGETQYF.

The chain's CDR3 is CASSFLAGPMGDTQYF. The DNA for the CDR3 is TGTGCCAGCAGTTTCCTAGCGGGCCCAATGGGAGATACGCAGTATTTT. This chain links TRBV27 with TRBJ2-3; 8 bases are a match to TRBD2. The CDR3 contains 16 residues. The V gene's germline CDR1 is MNHEY and CDR2 SMNVEV (reference sequence). J was trimmed by 5 bases and V by 3 bases; bases with no gene match: 10.

The chain carries TRBV5-6 and TRBJ1-2, with 9 bases identical to TRBD1. Germline CDR1 and CDR2: SGHDT and YYEEEE. The trim removed 3 bases at V and 6 bases at J, leaving 9 bases unmatched. The CDR3 contains 15 residues. The DNA for the CDR3 is TGTGCCAGCAGCTGGGAAGGACAGGGGCCGAATGGCTACACCTTC. This codes for CASSWEGQGPNGYTF.

This rearrangement joins TRBV25-1 to TRBJ2-4, with unresolved D. From germline, CDR1 is MGHDK and CDR2 SYGVNS. The CDR3 is 14 amino acids. Trimming left V 5 bases short and J 3 bases short, with 11 bases between. The CDR3 spells CASSTSSGKNIQYF. The CDR3 coding sequence is TGTGCCAGCAGTACCTCTAGTGGCAAAAACATTCAGTACTTC.

This chain links TRBV14 with TRBJ1-2; D is undetermined. This CDR3 has 13 residues. V was trimmed by 4 bases and J by 2 bases, leaving 8 bases between them. Germline CDR1 reads SGHDN; CDR2 reads FVKESK. CDR3 bases: TGTGCCAGCAGCCCAGCCGGGAACTATGGCTACACCTTC. This translates into CASSPAGNYGYTF.

The chain combines TRBV7-9 with TRBJ1-2; D is uncertain. Trimming stripped 3 bases from V and 0 bases from J, with 14 bases between. This CDR3 has 16 amino acids. Germline CDR1 and CDR2: SEHNR and FQNEAQ (reference sequence). CDR3 bases: TGTGCCAGCAGCTTGGGCAGGCAAGCCTCTAACTATGGCTACACCTTC. Translated: CASSLGRQASNYGYTF. The full variable domain, its missing parts supplied by reference TRBV7-9 and TRBJ1-2, is DTGVSQNPRHKITKRGQNVTFRCDPISEHNRLYWYRQTLGQGPEFLTYFQNEAQLEKSRLLSDRFSAERPKGSFSTLEIQRTEQGDSAMYLCASSLGRQASNYGYTFGSGTRLTVV.

J is TRBJ2-7 and V is TRBV4-1; maybe TRBD2 (6 bases). Germline CDR1 is MGHRA and CDR2 is YSYEKL. CDR3 length equals 16 residues. The V end lost 4 bases, the J end lost 5 bases, and 21 bases lay between the germline ends. CDR3 amino acids: CASSRLSRDPRDEQYF. For the CDR3, the DNA is TGCGCCAGCAGCCGTCTGTCGCGGGACCCCCGAGACGAGCAGTACTTC.

This chain links TRBV19 with TRBJ2-3; TRBD2 matches at 11 bases. Trimming at V came to 4 bases and at J to 2 bases, leaving 2 bases not matched to a gene. The CDR3 loop spans 15 amino acids. Germline-derived CDR1 and CDR2 are LNHDA and SQIVND (reference sequence). DNA of the CDR3: TGTGCCAGTAGTAAACTAGCGGGAGTCACAGATACGCAGTATTTT. This gives the protein CASSKLAGVTDTQYF. Based on the CDR3 plus reference TRBV19 and TRBJ2-3, the full variable domain is DGGITQSPKYLFRKEGQNVTLSCEQNLNHDAMYWYRQDPGQGLRLIYYSQIVNDFQKGDIAEGYSVSREKKESFPLTVTSAQKNPTAFYLCASSKLAGVTDTQYFGPGTRLTVL.

The chain has TRBV9 and TRBJ2-5; possibly TRBD2 for D (5 bases). In germline, CDR1 is SGDLS, CDR2 YYNGEE. This CDR3 contains 13 residues. V was cut by 0 bases and J by 5 bases, with 8 bases left in between. This CDR3 is CASSVGGWETQYF. DNA of the CDR3: TGTGCCAGCAGCGTAGGAGGGTGGGAGACCCAGTACTTC.

V usage is TRBV6-4 and J usage is TRBJ2-3; 8 bases fit TRBD2. The J segment lost 4 bases and the V segment lost 8 bases, leaving 8 bases of the junction unmatched. In germline, CDR1 is MRHNA, CDR2 SNTAGT. The CDR3 sequence is 14 residues long. CDR3 protein: CASSAGVPSDTQYF. The CDR3 DNA is TGTGCCAGCTCAGCGGGAGTCCCTTCAGATACGCAGTATTTT.

The rearrangement uses TRBV19 and TRBJ2-3; the match to TRBD2 covers 9 bases. The CDR3 totals 16 residues. CDR1 is LNHDA, CDR2 SQIVND, per germline (reference sequence). The J segment lost 6 bases and the V segment lost 8 bases, leaving 15 bases of the junction unmatched. The CDR3 spells CASATRASGTMDTQYF. The CDR3 bases are TGTGCCAGTGCAACGCGGGCTAGCGGGACTATGGATACGCAGTATTTT.

The chain couples TRBV11-2 to TRBJ2-7; weak D call: TRBD1 (6 bases). This CDR3 comprises 15 residues. Germline values: CDR1 SGHAT, CDR2 FQNNGV. Between the trimmed V and J ends, which lost 0 bases and 2 bases, there was a span of 11 bases. CDR3 sequence: CASSLDLTGPYEQYF. DNA for the CDR3: TGTGCCAGCAGCTTAGATCTTACAGGGCCCTACGAGCAGTACTTC.

The chain recombines TRBV7-2 with TRBJ2-2; 7 bases agree with TRBD1. The germline V gene encodes CDR1 SGHTA and CDR2 FQGNSA. CDR3 size: 15 residues. The V and J ends lost 4 bases and 1 base, in that order; junction bases with no gene match: 3. The CDR3 spells CASSWGQKNTGELFF. The CDR3 nucleotides read TGTGCCAGCAGCTGGGGACAGAAGAACACCGGGGAGCTGTTTTTT.

The chain combines TRBV4-3 with TRBJ2-7; 12 bases fit TRBD2. This CDR3 region has 18 residues. V lost 1 base and J lost 4; bases outside the gene matches: 11. The germline gives CDR1 LGHNA, CDR2 YSLEER. The CDR3 bases are TGCGCCAGCAGCCAAGGACTAGCGGGAGCTGGGGGTCTTTACGAGCAGTACTTC. It is translated as CASSQGLAGAGGLYEQYF.

CDR3 amino acids: CATGGRRNQPQHF. The CDR3 DNA sequence: TGTGCCACGGGGGGCCGACGCAATCAGCCCCAGCATTTT. The V call is TRBV2, the J call TRBJ1-5, with D perhaps matching TRBD1 (6 bases). This CDR3 region has 13 residues. Looked up from germline, CDR1 is SNHLY and CDR2 is FYNNEI. Trimming stripped 10 bases from V and 2 bases from J, with 12 bases between.

The V gene is TRBV18, the J gene TRBJ2-7; 11 bases line up with TRBD1. This CDR3 has 16 residues. Germline CDR1 KGHSH, CDR2 LQKENI. V dropped 6 bases and J dropped 3; count of bases not matched to a gene: 10. The CDR3 nucleotides are TGTGCCAGCTCTTGGACAGGGGGCCCCAATTTCTACGAGCAGTACTTC. Protein product: CASSWTGGPNFYEQYF.

The rearrangement uses TRBV6-1 and TRBJ2-2; D not certain. Germline CDR1 reads MNHNS; CDR2 reads SASEGT. The V gene lost 3 bases and the J gene lost 6 bases, with 14 bases spanning the gap. The length of the CDR3 is 15 residues. The CDR3 DNA sequence: TGTGCCAGCAGTGAGAACACCCTGGAGTCCGGGGAGCTGTTTTTT. It codes for CASSENTLESGELFF.

The V gene is TRBV18, the J gene TRBJ1-1; tentative D call: TRBD1 (5 bases). The V end lost 3 bases, the J end lost 3 bases, and 14 bases lay between the germline ends. CDR3 size: 15 residues. Germline V gene lookup returns CDR1 KGHSH and CDR2 LQKENI. CDR3 DNA sequence: TGTGCCAGCTCACCTCAGGGAGGGAGGGACACTGAAGCTTTCTTT. Translation: CASSPQGGRDTEAFF. Filled out from reference TRBV18 and TRBJ1-1, the complete variable domain reads NAGVMQNPRHLVRRRGQEARLRCSPMKGHSHVYWYRQLPEEGLKFMVYLQKENIIDESGMPKERFSAEFPKEGPSILRIQQVVRGDSAAYFCASSPQGGRDTEAFFGQGTRLTVV.

The chain uses TRBV23-1 and TRBJ1-1; a weak D match, TRBD1 (6 bases). TRBV23-1 is reported as an ORF; its role is uncertain. Trimming took off 4 bases at V and 5 bases at J, with 11 bases between the two ends. The length of the CDR3 is 13 residues. CDR3 sequence (DNA): TGCGCCAGCAGTCCTGGGGGCTGGACTGAAGCTTTCTTT. Translated, it gives CASSPGGWTEAFF.

This rearrangement joins TRBV7-2 to TRBJ2-4; possible D gene TRBD2, 6 bases. The CDR3 is 14 residues long. CDR1 SGHTA and CDR2 FQGNSA come from the germline V gene. Trimming removed 1 base from V and 6 bases from J, with 10 bases in between. CDR3 in DNA: TGTGCCAGCAGCTTAGTGGCTAGCGTAAACATTCAGTACTTC. Its protein product is CASSLVASVNIQYF.

The chain recombines TRBV19 with TRBJ2-1; 10 bases are shared with TRBD2. Germline V gene lookup returns CDR1 LNHDA and CDR2 SQIVND (reference sequence). V shed 6 bases and J 10 bases; nucleotides not matched to a gene: 12. This CDR3 has 15 residues. The CDR3 reads CASSLSALAGREQFF. CDR3 DNA: TGTGCCAGTAGCCTCAGCGCACTAGCGGGAAGAGAGCAGTTCTTC. The full variable domain, rest sourced from reference TRBV19 and TRBJ2-1, is DGGITQSPKYLFRKEGQNVTLSCEQNLNHDAMYWYRQDPGQGLRLIYYSQIVNDFQKGDIAEGYSVSREKKESFPLTVTSAQKNPTAFYLCASSLSALAGREQFFGPGTRLTVL.

The CDR3 DNA reads as TGTGCCAGCTCACCACTAGTAGGGATGACAGGGAATGAAAAACTGTTTTTT. Amino acids: CASSPLVGMTGNEKLFF. This sequence joins TRBV18 and TRBJ1-4; 7 nucleotides agree with TRBD1. The germline V gene has CDR1 KGHSH and CDR2 LQKENI. Germline trimming cut 1 base from V and 5 bases from J; bases unmatched to any gene: 10. CDR3 length equals 17 residues.

As concerns this clone: The same CDR3 can be traced to other DNA sequences in this sample. V usage is TRBV18 and J usage is TRBJ1-3, with TRBD1 as a possible D gene (6 bases). Germline CDR1 is KGHSH and CDR2 is LQKENI. The CDR3 is 15 amino acids. Trimming left V 3 bases short and J 4 bases short, with 13 bases between. The CDR3 spells CASSPAGTSGNTIYF. CDR3 DNA: TGTGCCAGCTCACCCGCAGGGACATCAGGAAACACCATATATTTT.

The chain recombines TRBV5-6 with TRBJ1-4, with a weak D call TRBD1 (6 bases). V gave up 2 bases and J gave up 8 bases, with 22 bases separating them. The germline V gene has CDR1 SGHDT and CDR2 YYEEEE. The CDR3 spans 17 residues. CDR3 sequence reads: CASSFFGVGTSAEKLFF. Here the CDR3 DNA reads TGTGCCAGCAGCTTCTTTGGGGTCGGGACATCCGCCGAAAAACTGTTTTTT.

Note on this clone: The same CDR3 also results from other DNA sequences found in this sample. The CDR3 reads CASSYGQGPYEQYF. Here the CDR3 DNA reads TGTGCCAGCAGCTACGGACAGGGTCCCTACGAGCAGTACTTC. This chain links TRBV6-5 with TRBJ2-7, with 8 positions matching TRBD1. The CDR3 extends over 14 amino acids. CDR1 and CDR2 (germline): MNHEY, SVGAGI. With 6 bases clipped from V and 2 bases from J, the junction kept 6 bases outside the gene matches.

The genes are TRBV5-4 and TRBJ2-6, with a possible D match to TRBD1 (7 bases). Germline CDR1 reads SGHNT; CDR2 reads YYREEE (reference sequence). V gave up 1 base and J gave up 3 bases, with 11 bases separating them. The CDR3 is 16 amino acids. CDR3 residues: CASSLSGGGGANVLTF. DNA of the CDR3: TGTGCCAGCAGCTTGTCAGGGGGAGGTGGGGCCAACGTCCTGACTTTC. The whole variable domain, filled in from reference TRBV5-4 and TRBJ2-6, reads ETGVTQSPTHLIKTRGQQVTLRCSSQSGHNTVSWYQQALGQGPQFIFQYYREEENGRGNFPPRFSGLQFPNYSSELNVNALELDDSALYLCASSLSGGGGANVLTFGAGSRLTVL.

The rearrangement joins TRBV14 to TRBJ2-3; maybe TRBD2 (5 bases). The V gene's germline CDR1 is SGHDN and CDR2 FVKESK. This CDR3 has 13 amino acids. V gave up 1 base and J gave up 7 bases, with 9 bases separating them. In DNA form, the CDR3 reads TGTGCCAGCAGCCAAGGGAGGTGGAATACGCAGTATTTT. This translates into CASSQGRWNTQYF.

The V gene is TRBV6-1, the J gene TRBJ2-7; TRBD2 might be the D (5 bases). The germline gives CDR1 MNHNS, CDR2 SASEGT. V lost 7 bases, J lost 2 bases, and 18 bases lay in between. The length of the CDR3 is 15 residues. CDR3 DNA sequence: TGTGCCAGCACTACCGGAGGAAGCGGTACCTACGAGCAGTACTTC. Encoded protein: CASTTGGSGTYEQYF.

The rearrangement uses TRBV11-2 and TRBJ2-1; 9 nucleotides agree with TRBD2. Trimming took 5 bases from V and 9 from J; bases not matched to a gene: 11. Germline values: CDR1 SGHAT, CDR2 FQNNGV. The CDR3 spans 15 residues. CDR3 DNA: TGTGCCAGCAGCCAAGGGACTAGCCCCCTAGGTGAGCAGTTCTTC. Residues: CASSQGTSPLGEQFF.

The J gene is TRBJ2-7, the V gene TRBV6-1; 9 bases are a match to TRBD2. Germline trimming cut 2 bases from V and 3 bases from J; bases unmatched to any gene: 14. CDR1 is MNHNS and CDR2 is SASEGT in the germline V gene. The CDR3 covers 18 residues. CDR3 amino acids: CASSEFGASGTVRYEQYF. CDR3 DNA sequence: TGTGCCAGCAGTGAATTTGGGGCTAGCGGGACTGTGCGCTACGAGCAGTACTTC.